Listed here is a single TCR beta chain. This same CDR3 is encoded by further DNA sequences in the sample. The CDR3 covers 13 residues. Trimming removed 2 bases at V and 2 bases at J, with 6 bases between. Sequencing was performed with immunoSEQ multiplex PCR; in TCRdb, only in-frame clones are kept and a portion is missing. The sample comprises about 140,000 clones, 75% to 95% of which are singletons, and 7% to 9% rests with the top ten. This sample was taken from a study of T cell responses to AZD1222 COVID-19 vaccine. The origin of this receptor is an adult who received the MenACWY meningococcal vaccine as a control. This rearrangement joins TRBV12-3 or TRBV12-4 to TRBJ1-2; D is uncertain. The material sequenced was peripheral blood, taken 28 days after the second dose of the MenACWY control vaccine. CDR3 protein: CASSLQENYGYTF. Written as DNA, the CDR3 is TGTGCCAGCAGTTTACAGGAGAACTATGGCTACACCTTC.